Sequencing of this T cell receptor beta chain was carried out in a study of blood T cell repertoires in COVID-19. The V gene lost 10 bases and the J gene lost 0 bases, with 15 bases spanning the gap. The germline V gene encodes CDR1 LNHDA and CDR2 SQIVND (reference sequence). This CDR3 contains 14 residues. The method was immunoSEQ multiplex PCR; TCRdb's version includes in-frame clones alone and lacks a portion of them. The table lists roughly 150,000 clones, more than 85% of them singletons. Material: peripheral blood. The chain combines TRBV19 with TRBJ1-1; no clear D gene. The receptor's source is a woman of 80 years or more with COVID-19, enrolled during active disease. CDR3 coding DNA: TGTGCCACCTTAACAGAGAACTTGAACACTGAAGCTTTCTTT. The encoded protein is CATLTENLNTEAFF.